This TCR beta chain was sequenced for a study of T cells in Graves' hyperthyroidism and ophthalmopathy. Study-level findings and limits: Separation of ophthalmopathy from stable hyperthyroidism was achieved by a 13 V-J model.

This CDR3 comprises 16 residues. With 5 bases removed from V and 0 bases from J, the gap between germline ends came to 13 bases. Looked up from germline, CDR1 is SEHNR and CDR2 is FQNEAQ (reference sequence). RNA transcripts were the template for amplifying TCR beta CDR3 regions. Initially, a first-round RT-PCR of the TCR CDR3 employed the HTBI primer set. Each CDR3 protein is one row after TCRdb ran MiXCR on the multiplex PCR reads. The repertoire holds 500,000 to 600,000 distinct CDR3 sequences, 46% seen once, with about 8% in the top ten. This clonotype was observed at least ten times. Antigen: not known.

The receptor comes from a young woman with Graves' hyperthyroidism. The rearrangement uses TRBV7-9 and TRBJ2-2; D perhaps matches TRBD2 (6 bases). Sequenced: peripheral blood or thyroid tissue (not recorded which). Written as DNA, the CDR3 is TGTGCCAGCAGCCCCTCTAGCGAAACGAACACCGGGGAGCTGTTTTTT. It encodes CASSPSSETNTGELFF.